Each of the 7 T cell receptor beta chains below was sequenced from the same sample in a study of PD-L1 blockade in urothelial cancer. The time point is: pretreatment peripheral blood. The protocol was immunoSEQ multiplex PCR, while the TCRdb copy is restricted to in-frame clones and leaves out a portion. The sample includes some 66,000 clones, around 88% of them seen just once. Sequences were derived from PBMCs, sampled around atezolizumab (anti-PD-L1) treatment. These receptors came from a man in his sixties with urothelial cancer.

The gene calls are TRBV29-1 and TRBJ2-7; 11 nucleotides match TRBD1. The CDR3 covers 12 residues. Germline V gene data show CDR1 as SQVTM and CDR2 as ANQGSEA. Germline trimming cut 7 bases from V and 5 bases from J; bases unmatched to any gene: 4. The CDR3 region has the DNA TGCAGCGGGGGGGACAGGGGGGACGAGCAGTACTTC. It codes for CSGGDRGDEQYF.

The V gene is TRBV4-1, the J gene TRBJ2-3, with 11 bases aligning to TRBD2. This CDR3 has 17 residues. With V trimmed by 5 bases and J by 5 bases, 12 bases remained unmatched. Per the germline V gene, CDR1 is MGHRA and CDR2 is YSYEKL. This CDR3 reads CASSSTGSGGARDTQYF. CDR3 bases: TGCGCCAGCAGCTCCACGGGTAGCGGGGGGGCCAGAGATACGCAGTATTTT.

The chain couples TRBV19 to TRBJ1-1; 9 nucleotides align to TRBD1. This CDR3 comprises 14 residues. Germline V lookup: CDR1 LNHDA, CDR2 SQIVND (reference sequence). The junction had 5 bases not matched to a gene; V was cut back by 4 bases and J by 5 bases. CDR3 in amino acids: CASSTTGTGTEAFF. CDR3 in DNA: TGTGCCAGTAGTACCACCGGGACAGGGACTGAAGCTTTCTTT.

This chain uses TRBV6-6 with TRBJ2-2, with TRBD2 matching 8 bases. Germline CDR1 is MNHNY and CDR2 is SVGAGI (reference sequence). CDR3 size: 15 residues. The junction had 2 bases not matched to a gene; V was cut back by 0 bases and J by 5 bases. In DNA form, the CDR3 reads TGTGCCAGCAGTTACTCACGGGGGGGGACCGGGGAGCTGTTTTTT. This codes for CASSYSRGGTGELFF.

This clone was found a few times. The J gene is TRBJ1-2, the V gene TRBV4-1; 8 bases are shared with TRBD1. In germline, CDR1 is MGHRA, CDR2 YSYEKL. The CDR3 sequence is 18 residues long. The junction had 13 bases not matched to a gene; V was cut back by 0 bases and J by 4 bases. CDR3 nucleotides: TGCGCCAGCAGCCAAGATACCGGGACAGGCGGAACGGTCTATGGCTACACCTTC. This codes for CASSQDTGTGGTVYGYTF.

This clone was counted only a few times. The J gene is TRBJ1-3, the V gene TRBV7-9, with TRBD1 matching over 7 bases. V lost 2 bases, J lost 4 bases, and 8 bases stayed unmatched. CDR3 length equals 16 residues. Germline V gene lookup returns CDR1 SEHNR and CDR2 FQNEAQ (reference sequence). CDR3 DNA: TGTGCCAGCAGCTTACCCCGACAGGGCGCGGGAAACACCATATATTTT. Translating it yields CASSLPRQGAGNTIYF.

The CDR3 protein is CASSHRRSSGANVLTF. As DNA, the CDR3 is TGTGCCAGCAGCCACCGACGGAGCTCTGGGGCCAACGTCCTGACTTTC. The chain joins TRBV7-2 to TRBJ2-6; D uncertain. This CDR3 comprises 16 residues. Germline CDR1 is SGHTA and CDR2 is FQGNSA. Trimming removed 5 bases from V and 0 bases from J, with 11 bases in between.